The following is a T cell receptor (beta chain) sequence with its context. The record originates from a study of blood T cell repertoires in COVID-19. Study context: Samples came from the United States, Italy and Spain, spanning acute and convalescent COVID-19.

Germline loops: CDR1 SNHLY, CDR2 FYNNEI. The trim removed 5 bases at V and 4 bases at J, leaving 4 bases unmatched. The CDR3 contains 14 residues. Per the original methods: How many nucleated cells were present was estimated from reference gene primer amplification. Data came from immunoSEQ multiplex PCR; TCRdb stores just in-frame clones and leaves some out. V and J calls and clone size follow that table, whereas D and trimming were derived from the DNA. The data contain 100,000 or so clones, around 83% of them singletons. V is TRBV2 and J is TRBJ1-4, with 7 bases that match TRBD1. This sequence originates from a woman aged 80 or older with acute or convalescent COVID-19. Input material: peripheral blood. CDR3 protein: CASSLTGFNEKLFF. The CDR3 DNA reads TGTGCCAGCAGTTTGACAGGGTTTAATGAAAAACTGTTTTTT.